Listed here are 28 T cell receptor delta chains from one sample, sequenced in a study of gamma-delta chains in newborns, infants, children (dated by TCRdb to the late 2010s). Instrument on record: Illumina MiSeq. For TCRdb, the public reads were processed anew by CATT, and duplicate DNA sequences were folded into one row. Counted in this sample were around 3,900 delta-chain clones; more than 5% of them appeared once. The top ten clones comprise roughly 16% of the sample. The sample consisted of blood. Receptor source: a child who was a newborn, infant or young child, either healthy, febrile or measles-vaccinated (not recorded which).

This clone showed up just a few times. Other DNA sequences in the same sample also yield this CDR3. The chain combines TRDV2 with TRDJ3, with 11 bases lining up with TRDD3. Germline V lookup: CDR1 GEAIGNYY, CDR2 EKD. Trimming at V came to 3 bases and at J to 0 bases, leaving 9 bases not matched to a gene. The CDR3 sequence is 20 residues long. Here the CDR3 reads CACDGVLGDTYSWDTRQMFF. The CDR3 DNA is TGTGCCTGTGACGGAGTGCTGGGGGATACATACTCCTGGGACACCCGACAGATGTTTTTC.

About this clone itself: Different DNA sequences within this sample yield the same CDR3. The genes are TRDV2 and TRDJ2, with D maybe TRDD3 (5 bases). The V end was cut by 3 bases, the J end by 1 base, with 11 bases between. The CDR3 has 15 residues. CDR1 and CDR2 (germline): GEAIGNYY, EKD. CDR3 nucleotide sequence: TGTGCCTGTGACGCCCTAGGGGATTTGACAGCACAACTCTTCTTT. The encoded protein is CACDALGDLTAQLFF.

There are a few counts of this clone. The chain is built from TRDV2 and TRDJ3; possible D gene TRDD3, 5 bases. This CDR3 is 17 amino acids long. Trimming left V 3 bases short and J 2 bases short, with 13 bases between. Per the germline V gene, CDR1 is GEAIGNYY and CDR2 is EKD. The CDR3 spells CACDAIQGTWDTRQMFF. CDR3 nucleotides: TGTGCCTGTGACGCGATACAAGGAACCTGGGACACCCGACAGATGTTTTTC.

This clone rates as medium-sized. The rearrangement links TRDV2 to TRDJ1, with TRDD3 identical over 13 bases. The CDR3 is 16 amino acids. In germline, CDR1 is GEAIGNYY, CDR2 EKD. V trimming: 2 bases; J trimming: 1 base; junction bases outside the gene matches: 3. CDR3 residues: CACDILGDTVTDKLIF. CDR3 DNA: TGTGCCTGTGACATACTGGGGGATACGGTCACCGATAAACTCATCTTT.

Relative to its sample, this clone is medium-sized (0.01 to 0.1%). The V gene is TRDV2, the J gene TRDJ2; D not certain. The CDR3 length is 15 residues. Trimming took off 1 base at V and 0 bases at J, with 8 bases between the two ends. CDR1 and CDR2 (germline): GEAIGNYY, EKD. The CDR3 bases are TGTGCCTGTGACACAATGGAAGCTTTGACAGCACAACTCTTCTTT. Translation: CACDTMEALTAQLFF.

The chain is built from TRDV2 and TRDJ3; the match to TRDD3 covers 9 bases. The CDR3 is 19 amino acids. Trimming took 0 bases from V and 0 from J; bases not matched to a gene: 5. Germline CDR1 reads GEAIGNYY; CDR2 reads EKD. The CDR3 is CACDTWGIGSSWDTRQMFF. CDR3 nucleotide sequence: TGTGCCTGTGACACCTGGGGGATAGGGAGCTCCTGGGACACCCGACAGATGTTTTTC.

The chain recombines TRDV3 with TRDJ1, with 11 bases matching TRDD3. CDR1 and CDR2 from the germline V gene are TVYSNPD and GDNSRS (reference sequence). This CDR3 is built from 19 residues. The V segment lost 3 bases and the J segment 0 bases; nucleotides outside the gene matches: 18. The DNA for the CDR3 is TGTGCCTTCAAGTCGTTACTGGGGGATAAGACCCCTAACACCGATAAACTCATCTTT. Its protein is CAFKSLLGDKTPNTDKLIF.

CDR3 DNA sequence: TGTGCCTGTGACACCGCGAGCAGGGGGAGATCCTGGGACACCCGACAGATGTTTTTC. It specifies CACDTASRGRSWDTRQMFF. The J gene is TRDJ3, the V gene TRDV2; possible D gene TRDD3, 6 bases. The J gene comes from matching the DNA to germline here; TCRdb lacks it. Germline V lookup: CDR1 GEAIGNYY, CDR2 EKD. V dropped 0 bases and J dropped 1 base, with 15 bases sitting between them. CDR3 size: 19 residues.

With respect to this clone: It is likely a read error: a sequence one base away is far more abundant. The rearrangement joins TRDV2 to TRDJ2; 9 bases map to TRDD3. The CDR3 is 15 amino acids. V lost 5 bases, J lost 1 base, and 4 bases stayed unmatched. CDR1 and CDR2 from the germline V gene are GEAIGNYY and EKD. CDR3 amino acids: CACGVLGDLTAQLFF. In DNA, the CDR3 is TGTGCCTGTGGCGTACTGGGGGATTTGACAGCACAACTCTTCTTT.

This clone was observed a few times. A far larger clone is just one base off, so this is likely a read error. The chain uses TRDV2 and TRDJ3; D remains ambiguous. The germline V gene encodes CDR1 GEAIGNYY and CDR2 EKD. This CDR3 region has 13 residues. The CDR3 here is CACDTWDTRQTFF. CDR3 DNA: TGTGCCTGTGACACCTGGGACACCCGACAGACGTTTTTC.

Only a few counts were recorded for this clone. The rearrangement joins TRDV2 to TRDJ3; the match to TRDD3 covers 12 bases. J was trimmed by 1 base and V by 1 base; bases with no gene match: 7. This CDR3 region has 20 residues. CDR1 and CDR2 from the germline V gene are GEAIGNYY and EKD. Here the CDR3 DNA reads TGTGCCTGTGACACGCTACTGGGGGATACTAGGTCCTGGGACACCCGACAGATGTTTTTC. Its translation is CACDTLLGDTRSWDTRQMFF.

Comment on this clone: Other DNA sequences from this sample encode an identical CDR3 as well. The chain uses TRDV2 and TRDJ3; no firm D call. Per the germline V gene, CDR1 is GEAIGNYY and CDR2 is EKD. V lost 1 base and J lost 1, with 10 bases in between. The CDR3 loop spans 17 amino acids. CDR3 coding DNA: TGTGCCTGTGACACGCTTAAAAGGTCCTGGGACACCCGACAGATGTTTTTC. Translating it yields CACDTLKRSWDTRQMFF.

The genes are TRDV2 and TRDJ3, with 10 bases fitting TRDD3. V shed 0 bases and J 3 bases; nucleotides not matched to a gene: 16. The CDR3 contains 22 residues. Germline values: CDR1 GEAIGNYY, CDR2 EKD. The CDR3 DNA follows: TGTGCCTGTGACACCGGATGGAAGGGGGATACGCGAGATAGCTGGGACACCCGACAGATGTTTTTC. Translated: CACDTGWKGDTRDSWDTRQMFF.

By share, this clone counts as medium-sized. This chain connects TRDV2 to TRDJ3; 10 bases are shared with TRDD3. V lost 3 bases to trimming and J lost 0 bases; unmatched junction nucleotides: 1. There are 17 residues in the CDR3. Germline V lookup: CDR1 GEAIGNYY, CDR2 EKD. The CDR3 spells CACDYWGISWDTRQMFF. In nucleotides, the CDR3 is TGTGCCTGTGACTACTGGGGGATCTCCTGGGACACCCGACAGATGTTTTTC.

By its share, this clone is medium-sized (0.01 to 0.1%). The chain couples TRDV2 to TRDJ2, with 10 bases aligning to TRDD3. The V gene end was trimmed by 0 bases and the J gene end by 7 bases; junction bases not matched to a gene: 4. Germline CDR1 and CDR2: GEAIGNYY and EKD. The CDR3 totals 15 residues. CDR3 in DNA: TGTGCCTGTGACACCCTGGGGGATAACGAAGCACAACTCTTCTTT. Translation gives CACDTLGDNEAQLFF.

On this clone itself: TCRdb gives a protein that differs at residue 10 from what the DNA encodes, so the protein here is translated from the DNA. This chain uses TRDV2 with TRDJ2; TRDD3 matches 9 bases. CDR1 GEAIGNYY and CDR2 EKD come from the germline V gene. With V trimmed by 0 bases and J by 1 base, 5 bases remained unmatched. The CDR3 totals 17 residues. Written as DNA, the CDR3 is TGTGCCTGTGACACCGTAACTGGGGGAGGTTTGACAGCACAACTCTTCTTT. Amino acids: CACDTVTGGGLTAQLFF.

To note about this clone: The junction departs from the called germline gene at one end, perhaps through a read error. This chain joins TRDV2 and TRDJ3, with 8 bases identical to TRDD3. This CDR3 has 18 amino acids. CDR1 is GEAIGNYY and CDR2 is EKD in the germline V gene. The CDR3 DNA is TGTGCCTGTGACACCGCTGGGGGAAGGGACTGGGACACCCGACAGGTGTTTTTC. Protein sequence: CACDTAGGRDWDTRQVFF.

The chain has TRDV2 and TRDJ3; 11 bases agree with TRDD3. CDR3 size: 17 residues. Germline lookup yields CDR1 GEAIGNYY and CDR2 EKD. The V and J ends lost 3 bases and 2 bases, in that order; junction bases with no gene match: 2. The CDR3 is CACDRLGDTWDTRQMFF. In DNA, the CDR3 is TGTGCCTGTGACCGACTGGGGGATACCTGGGACACCCGACAGATGTTTTTC.

Relative to its sample, this clone is medium-sized. Other DNA sequences in this specimen translate into the identical CDR3. The J gene is TRDJ3, the V gene TRDV2; TRDD3 matches at 11 bases. Germline V gene data show CDR1 as GEAIGNYY and CDR2 as EKD. J lost 1 base, V lost 2 bases, and 3 bases had no gene match. The CDR3 is made up of 18 amino acids. The CDR3 loop reads CACDILGDISWDTRQMFF. CDR3 DNA: TGTGCCTGTGACATACTGGGGGATATTTCCTGGGACACCCGACAGATGTTTTTC.

By sample share, this clone is medium-sized. The J gene is TRDJ2, the V gene TRDV2, with 11 bases fitting TRDD3. The CDR3 is 15 amino acids. V shed 1 base, J shed 4 bases, and the junction held 1 base outside the gene matches. CDR1 is GEAIGNYY, CDR2 EKD, per germline. The CDR3 DNA reads as TGTGCCTGTGACACACTGGGGGATAGGACAGCACAACTCTTCTTT. Translation gives CACDTLGDRTAQLFF.

Only a few counts were recorded for this clone. This rearrangement joins TRDV2 to TRDJ3; TRDD3 matches at 7 bases. In germline, CDR1 is GEAIGNYY, CDR2 EKD. With 2 bases clipped from V and 0 bases from J, the junction kept 9 bases outside the gene matches. The CDR3 runs to 19 residues. The CDR3 is CACDILRDTSSWDTRQMFF. The CDR3 coding sequence is TGTGCCTGTGACATTTTGAGGGATACTAGCTCCTGGGACACCCGACAGATGTTTTTC.

The CDR3 region is CACDFILSSWDTRQMFF. CDR3 DNA: TGTGCCTGTGACTTCATACTGAGCTCCTGGGACACCCGACAGATGTTTTTC. The rearrangement uses TRDV2 and TRDJ3; the D is unclear. The CDR3 consists of 17 residues. V shed 3 bases and J shed 0 bases, with 11 bases lying between them. The germline gives CDR1 GEAIGNYY, CDR2 EKD.

This clone has a handful of counts. TCRdb's protein for this DNA is that of a much larger clone and differs from the translation at residue 3, likely a read error; the protein shown is the DNA translation. The chain joins TRDV2 to TRDJ2; 8 bases fit TRDD3. There are 14 residues in the CDR3. In germline, CDR1 is GEAIGNYY, CDR2 EKD. CDR3 protein: CAYDTVGDTAQLFF. The CDR3 DNA follows: TGTGCCTATGACACCGTGGGGGATACAGCACAACTCTTCTTT.

The chain couples TRDV2 to TRDJ3; 10 bases agree with TRDD3. J gave up 4 bases and V 0 bases, and 5 bases lay outside the gene matches. The CDR3 is 18 residues long. Germline V gives CDR1 GEAIGNYY, CDR2 EKD. DNA of the CDR3: TGTGCCTGTGACACCGTACTGGGGGATTTTTGGGACACCCGACAGATGTTTTTC. Translating it yields CACDTVLGDFWDTRQMFF.

This clone came up a few times. The germline gene is not matched at one end of the junction; a read error may be the cause. The chain carries TRDV2 and TRDJ2, with 9 bases matching TRDD3. Germline V gene sequence: CDR1 GEAIGNYY, CDR2 EKD. The CDR3 consists of 15 residues. The CDR3 bases are TGTGCCTGTGACCCCTGGGGGATCTTGACAGCACGACTCTTCTTT. Amino acid sequence: CACDPWGILTARLFF.

This clone is labeled large. A much larger clonotype is one base distant, so this may be a read error. The same CDR3 can be traced to other DNA sequences in this sample. This chain connects TRDV2 to TRDJ2, with 9 bases lining up with TRDD3. With V trimmed by 0 bases and J by 5 bases, 0 bases remained unmatched. The CDR3 runs to 14 residues. Germline lookup yields CDR1 GEAIGNYY and CDR2 EKD. The CDR3 DNA sequence: TGTGCCTGTGACACCTGGGGGATAACAGCACAACTCTTCTTT. Residues: CACDTWGITAQLFF.

Note on this clone: A much larger clonotype is one base distant, so this may be a read error. V usage is TRDV2 and J usage is TRDJ3; TRDD3 agrees at 11 bases. This CDR3 comprises 18 residues. V lost 3 bases to trimming and J lost 0 bases; unmatched junction nucleotides: 3. Looked up from germline, CDR1 is GEAIGNYY and CDR2 is EKD. CDR3 nucleotides: TGTGCCTGTGACTCTGGGGGATACAGCTCCTGGGACACCCGACAGATGTTTTTC. Translating gives CACDSGGYSSWDTRQMFF.

This clone turned up a few times. Possible read error: a much larger clone is one base away. The chain has TRDV2 and TRDJ1; 13 bases line up with TRDD3. The V segment lost 3 bases and the J segment 4 bases; nucleotides outside the gene matches: 4. The CDR3 is 15 amino acids. Germline V gene lookup returns CDR1 GEAIGNYY and CDR2 EKD. The CDR3 DNA reads as TGTGCCTGTGACGTACTGGGGGATACGGACGATAAACTCATCTTT. It is translated as CACDVLGDTDDKLIF.